This is a list of T cell receptor beta chains from one sample in a study of cytomegalovirus exposure and HLA in healthy donors. Clones were sequenced by immunoSEQ multiplex PCR, and TCRdb holds only the in-frame ones, with some missing. The table has 120,000 or so clones, just over 75% seen once. The specimen sequenced was PBMCs. These receptors were obtained from a man in his thirties or forties in good health and CMV-seropositive. Both conserved end residues are part of each CDR3. Fields, in order: D gene, V gene, clone size, J gene, CDR3 protein, CDR3 DNA. A D gene is named only where the DNA matches it firmly. Size is omitted from some rows. Given values are once, few, many or a class for expanded clones.

TRBD2	TRBV11-2	-	TRBJ2-3	CASSLNSGGRTSTDTQYF	TGTGCCAGCAGCTTAAATAGCGGGGGTCGAACTAGCACAGATACGCAGTATTTT
TRBD2	TRBV18	-	TRBJ2-5	CASSPLPTSGGEQYF	TGTGCCAGCTCACCACTCCCGACTAGCGGGGGGGAGCAGTACTTC
TRBD2	TRBV30	-	TRBJ2-3	CAWAPGGAGDTQYF	TGTGCCTGGGCCCCGGGGGGGGCAGGAGATACGCAGTATTTT
TRBD2	TRBV7-2	-	TRBJ2-3	CASRSGGGDTQYF	TGTGCCAGCAGGAGCGGGGGTGGCGATACGCAGTATTTT
-	TRBV6-1	-	TRBJ2-1	CASMTTEQFF	TGTGCCAGCATGACTACTGAGCAGTTCTTC
TRBD2	TRBV2	few	TRBJ2-1	CASRSSGGNNEQFF	TGTGCCAGCAGAAGTAGCGGGGGTAACAATGAGCAGTTCTTC
TRBD2	TRBV6-1	-	TRBJ2-5	CASSASGGRGQETQYF	TGTGCCAGCAGTGCCTCGGGAGGGAGGGGGCAAGAGACCCAGTACTTC
TRBD2	TRBV28	-	TRBJ2-2	CASSLFLAGARGGELFF	TGTGCCAGCAGTTTATTTCTAGCGGGGGCCCGAGGCGGGGAGCTGTTTTTT
-	TRBV19	-	TRBJ1-5	CASSIGGSSNQPQHF	TGTGCCAGTAGTATCGGAGGGTCTAGCAATCAGCCCCAGCATTTT
-	TRBV6-5	-	TRBJ2-2	CASSYRQGSTGELFF	TGTGCCAGCAGTTACCGTCAGGGGTCTACCGGGGAGCTGTTTTTT
TRBD1	TRBV19	-	TRBJ2-5	CASSPWRTGGEQYF	TGTGCCAGTAGTCCATGGCGGACAGGGGGAGAGCAGTACTTC
TRBD2	TRBV10-3	-	TRBJ2-3	CAISESASGSTDTQYF	TGTGCCATCAGTGAGTCGGCTAGCGGTAGCACAGATACGCAGTATTTT
-	TRBV6-8	few	TRBJ1-4	CASSPWLRVHNEKLFF	TGTGCCAGCAGTCCCTGGTTACGGGTACATAATGAAAAACTGTTTTTT
-	TRBV13	-	TRBJ1-1	CASSGRGGASIEAFF	TGTGCCAGCAGCGGCCGGGGGGGGGCAAGCATAGAAGCTTTCTTT
-	TRBV27	-	TRBJ2-5	CASSFRSGPGETQYF	TGTGCCAGCAGTTTCCGGAGCGGTCCGGGAGAGACCCAGTACTTC
-	TRBV6-6	few	TRBJ1-6	CASSWDTSDSPLHF	TGTGCCAGCAGTTGGGACACATCAGATTCACCCCTCCACTTT
-	TRBV4-2	-	TRBJ2-7	CASSQESGGPYEQYF	TGTGCCAGCAGCCAAGAATCCGGGGGACCCTACGAGCAGTACTTC
-	TRBV7-9	-	TRBJ2-5	CASSSTARQETQYF	TGTGCCAGCAGCTCCACAGCTCGACAAGAGACCCAGTACTTC
-	TRBV6-5	-	TRBJ1-3	CASSSHPSGSNTIYF	TGTGCCAGCAGCTCCCACCCGTCGGGGAGTAACACCATATATTTT
-	TRBV11-2	-	TRBJ2-1	CASSLGQGRLNEQFF	TGTGCCAGCAGCTTAGGGCAGGGGAGACTCAATGAGCAGTTCTTC
TRBD2	TRBV5-4	-	TRBJ2-5	CASRGEGTQYF	TGTGCCAGCAGAGGGGAGGGGACCCAGTACTTC
TRBD1	TRBV10-3	-	TRBJ1-5	CAISETTGGNQPQHF	TGTGCCATCAGTGAGACAACAGGGGGCAATCAGCCCCAGCATTTT
-	TRBV7-2	-	TRBJ2-7	CASSLGMRAVYEQYF	TGTGCCAGCAGCTTAGGTATGCGGGCTGTCTACGAGCAGTACTTC
TRBD1	TRBV11-2	-	TRBJ2-7	CASSLVGQGYEQYF	TGTGCCAGCAGCTTAGTCGGACAGGGCTACGAGCAGTACTTC
-	TRBV6-5	-	TRBJ1-1	CASSSWTEAFF	TGTGCCAGCAGCAGTTGGACTGAAGCTTTCTTT
-	TRBV7-8	-	TRBJ2-3	CASSSADTQYF	TGTGCCAGCAGCTCCGCAGATACGCAGTATTTT
TRBD2	TRBV27	-	TRBJ2-1	CASSLGGGGPYNEQFF	TGTGCCAGCAGTTTAGGTGGGGGGGGACCCTACAATGAGCAGTTCTTC
-	TRBV27	-	TRBJ1-6	CASRGGGGNSPLHF	TGTGCCAGCAGGGGGGGAGGGGGTAATTCACCCCTCCACTTT
-	TRBV6-1	-	TRBJ1-2	CASSEAPGNYGYTF	TGTGCCAGCAGTGAAGCGCCAGGAAACTATGGCTACACCTTC
TRBD1	TRBV10-3	-	TRBJ1-2	CAITPGTGTGANYGYTF	TGTGCCATCACACCAGGAACCGGGACAGGGGCTAACTATGGCTACACCTTC
-	TRBV6-1	-	TRBJ1-2	CASGGGANYGYTF	TGTGCCAGCGGCGGGGGAGCTAACTATGGCTACACCTTC
TRBD1	TRBV10-3	-	TRBJ1-2	CAISRDRAPGGYTF	TGTGCCATCAGTCGGGACAGGGCCCCGGGGGGCTACACCTTC
TRBD2	TRBV7-2	-	TRBJ2-5	CASSLRSGEGRRNQYF	TGTGCCAGCAGCTTACGGAGCGGGGAGGGACGGCGGAACCAGTACTTC
-	TRBV5-6	-	TRBJ2-3	CASSLAVNTQYF	TGTGCCAGCAGCTTGGCCGTAAATACGCAGTATTTT
-	TRBV10-2	few	TRBJ1-5	CASTPIEYQPQHF	TGCGCCAGCACCCCCATTGAGTATCAGCCCCAGCATTTT
-	TRBV7-9	few	TRBJ1-1	CASTLRGAEAFF	TGTGCCAGCACCTTACGGGGGGCTGAAGCTTTCTTT
TRBD1	TRBV7-2	-	TRBJ2-7	CASSLADRNEQYF	TGTGCCAGCAGCTTAGCGGACAGGAACGAGCAGTACTTC
TRBD1	TRBV4-3	-	TRBJ2-7	CASSQTRGPYYEQYF	TGCGCCAGCAGCCAGACCAGGGGGCCCTACTACGAGCAGTACTTC
TRBD1	TRBV7-9	-	TRBJ2-7	CASSLQRQGYTYEQYF	TGTGCCAGCAGCTTACAGAGACAGGGATATACCTACGAGCAGTACTTC
TRBD1	TRBV19	-	TRBJ2-7	CASSVRDRASYEQYF	TGTGCCAGTAGTGTCCGGGACAGGGCATCCTACGAGCAGTACTTC
TRBD1	TRBV5-1	-	TRBJ1-1	CASSLGGSGGMNAEAFF	TGCGCCAGCAGCTTGGGGGGCTCAGGGGGGATGAACGCTGAAGCTTTCTTT
-	TRBV7-2	few	TRBJ1-5	CASSLVRNQPQHF	TGTGCCAGCAGCTTAGTCAGAAATCAGCCCCAGCATTTT
TRBD2	TRBV7-6	few	TRBJ2-7	CASSLFGGGYEQYF	TGTGCCAGCAGCTTATTTGGGGGAGGGTACGAGCAGTACTTC
TRBD1	TRBV7-9	-	TRBJ2-7	CASSPGQGGRYEQYF	TGTGCCAGCAGCCCGGGACAGGGAGGGAGGTACGAGCAGTACTTC
-	TRBV7-9	once	TRBJ2-1	CASSFLEIEQFF	TGTGCCAGCAGCTTCCTCGAGATTGAGCAGTTCTTC
-	TRBV28	-	TRBJ2-1	CASSSTTGLWTANEQFF	TGTGCCAGCAGTTCGACCACGGGCCTTTGGACAGCAAATGAGCAGTTCTTC
-	TRBV9	-	TRBJ2-7	CASSPRGLEDGSYEQYF	TGTGCCAGCAGCCCGAGGGGGTTGGAGGACGGCTCCTACGAGCAGTACTTC
TRBD1	TRBV28	-	TRBJ1-2	CASSFRDSYGYTF	TGTGCCAGCAGTTTTAGGGACAGCTATGGCTACACCTTC
-	TRBV2	-	TRBJ1-5	CASSESAGGNQPQHF	TGTGCCAGCAGTGAAAGCGCAGGGGGCAATCAGCCCCAGCATTTT
TRBD1	TRBV6-4	-	TRBJ2-3	CASNPGQGSDTQYF	TGTGCCAGCAACCCGGGACAGGGATCAGATACGCAGTATTTT
-	TRBV18	-	TRBJ1-1	CASSVTGPNTEAFF	TGTGCCAGCTCAGTCACAGGGCCGAACACTGAAGCTTTCTTT
-	TRBV7-9	-	TRBJ1-2	CASSPDRQATGYGYTF	TGTGCCAGCAGCCCCGACCGACAGGCCACTGGCTATGGCTACACCTTC
-	TRBV20-1	once	TRBJ1-4	CSARRWEKLFF	TGCAGTGCTAGGAGATGGGAAAAACTGTTTTTT
-	TRBV6-5	-	TRBJ2-3	CASSPTLTNQDTQYF	TGTGCCAGCAGCCCCACTTTGACAAACCAAGATACGCAGTATTTT
-	TRBV7-2	-	TRBJ2-7	CASTPRGTHEQYF	TGTGCCAGCACCCCGAGGGGGACCCACGAGCAGTACTTC
-	TRBV5-1	-	TRBJ1-2	CASSAYRTGTPANYGYTF	TGCGCCAGCAGCGCTTACCGAACCGGGACTCCCGCTAACTATGGCTACACCTTC
-	TRBV29-1	once	TRBJ2-3	CSGRGPPLTDTQYF	TGCAGCGGGCGGGGACCGCCTCTGACAGATACGCAGTATTTT
TRBD2	TRBV30	-	TRBJ2-5	CACSQSGGVQETQYF	TGTGCCTGCTCACAAAGCGGGGGGGTACAAGAGACCCAGTACTTC
TRBD1	TRBV4-3	-	TRBJ1-6	CASSQDGTGVSPLHF	TGCGCCAGCAGCCAAGATGGGACAGGGGTTTCACCCCTCCACTTT
-	TRBV30	-	TRBJ2-2	CAWVQENTGELFF	TGTGCCTGGGTACAGGAGAACACCGGGGAGCTGTTTTTT